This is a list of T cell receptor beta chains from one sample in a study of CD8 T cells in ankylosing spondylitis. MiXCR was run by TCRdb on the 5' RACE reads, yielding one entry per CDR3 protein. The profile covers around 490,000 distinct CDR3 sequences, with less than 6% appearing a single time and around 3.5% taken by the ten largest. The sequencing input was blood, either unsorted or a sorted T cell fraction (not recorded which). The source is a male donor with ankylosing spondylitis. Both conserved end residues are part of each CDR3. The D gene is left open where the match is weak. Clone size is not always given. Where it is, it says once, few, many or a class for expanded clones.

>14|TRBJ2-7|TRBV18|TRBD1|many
CASSPDRASYEQYF
TGTGCCAGCTCCCCGGACAGGGCCTCCTACGAGCAGTACTTC
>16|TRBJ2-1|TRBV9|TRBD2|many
CASSVGGGGPYNEQFF
TGTGCCAGCAGCGTAGGCGGGGGGGGACCTTACAATGAGCAGTTCTTC
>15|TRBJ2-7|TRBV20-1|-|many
CSAILPTTPLYEQYF
TGCAGTGCTATCCTACCGACCACACCCCTGTACGAGCAGTACTTC
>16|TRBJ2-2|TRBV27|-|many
CASSFFTSLNTGELFF
TGTGCCAGCAGTTTTTTCACTAGCTTGAACACCGGGGAGCTGTTTTTT
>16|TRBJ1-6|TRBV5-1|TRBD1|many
CASSLAPGQNNSPLHF
TGCGCCAGCAGCTTGGCTCCGGGACAGAATAATTCACCCCTCCACTTT
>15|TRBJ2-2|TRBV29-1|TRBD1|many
CSVRPGTGVTGELFF
TGCAGCGTTCGTCCCGGGACAGGGGTCACCGGGGAGCTGTTTTTT
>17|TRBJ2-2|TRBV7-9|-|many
CASSSYYGLGSTGELFF
TGTGCCAGCAGCTCCTACTACGGGCTGGGTAGCACCGGGGAGCTGTTTTTT
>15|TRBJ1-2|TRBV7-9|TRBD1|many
CASSNPTGGNYGYTF
TGTGCCAGCAGCAATCCTACAGGGGGAAACTATGGCTACACCTTC
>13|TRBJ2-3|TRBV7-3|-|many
CASSLSWADTQYF
TGTGCCAGCAGCTTAAGTTGGGCAGATACGCAGTATTTT
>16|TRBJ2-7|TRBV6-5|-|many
CASSYSPRRPSYEQYF
TGTGCCAGCAGTTACTCGCCCAGGCGACCATCCTACGAGCAGTACTTC
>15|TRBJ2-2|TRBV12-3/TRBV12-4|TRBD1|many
CASSFGQGETGELFF
TGTGCCAGCAGTTTTGGACAGGGAGAAACCGGGGAGCTGTTTTTT
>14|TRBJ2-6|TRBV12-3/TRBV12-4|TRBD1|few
CASRQGAGANVLTF
TGTGCCAGCCGACAGGGCGCTGGGGCCAACGTCCTGACTTTC
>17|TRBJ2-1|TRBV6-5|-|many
CASSYWGDSASYNEQFF
TGTGCCAGCAGTTACTGGGGGGACAGCGCCTCCTACAATGAGCAGTTCTTC
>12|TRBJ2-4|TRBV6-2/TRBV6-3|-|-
CASSWGGNIQYF
TGTGCCAGCAGTTGGGGTGGAAACATTCAGTACTTC
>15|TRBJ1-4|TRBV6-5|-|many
CASSWDGSTNEKLFF
TGTGCCAGCAGTTGGGACGGATCAACTAATGAAAAACTGTTTTTT
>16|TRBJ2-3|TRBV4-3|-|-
CASSQAHATSTDTQYF
TGCGCCAGCAGCCAAGCACACGCTACTAGCACAGATACGCAGTATTTT
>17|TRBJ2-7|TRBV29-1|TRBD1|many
CSVSGQGALSFMDEQYF
TGCAGCGTTTCGGGACAGGGGGCGCTCAGTTTTATGGACGAGCAGTACTTC
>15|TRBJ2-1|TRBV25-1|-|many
CASSDSRAGYNEQFF
TGTGCCAGCAGTGACAGCCGGGCAGGTTACAATGAGCAGTTCTTC
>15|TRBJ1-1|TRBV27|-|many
CASSSVIGADTEAFF
TGTGCCAGCAGTTCTGTGATTGGGGCTGACACTGAAGCTTTCTTT
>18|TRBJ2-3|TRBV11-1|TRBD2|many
CASSLSRLAGAYTDTQYF
TGTGCCAGCAGCTTAAGTCGGCTAGCGGGGGCCTACACAGATACGCAGTATTTT
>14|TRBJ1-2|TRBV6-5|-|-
CASSYGEGIYGYTF
TGTGCCAGCAGTTACGGTGAGGGGATCTATGGCTACACCTTC
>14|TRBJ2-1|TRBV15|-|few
CATSTRAMDNEQFF
TGTGCCACCAGCACCCGGGCCATGGACAATGAGCAGTTCTTC
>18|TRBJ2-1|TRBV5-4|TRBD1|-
CASSLAPTGSFGFNEQFF
TGTGCCAGCAGCTTGGCCCCGACAGGGAGCTTTGGATTCAATGAGCAGTTCTTC
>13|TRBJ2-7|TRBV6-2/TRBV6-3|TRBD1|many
CASSYRDRFEQYF
TGTGCCAGCAGTTACAGGGACAGGTTTGAGCAGTACTTC
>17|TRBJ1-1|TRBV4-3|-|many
CASSFGQLQIMNTEAFF
TGCGCCAGCAGCTTTGGACAACTCCAAATCATGAACACTGAAGCTTTCTTT
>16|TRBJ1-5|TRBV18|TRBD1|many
CASSRIGTEVNQPQHF
TGTGCCAGCTCACGTATAGGGACAGAGGTAAATCAGCCCCAGCATTTT
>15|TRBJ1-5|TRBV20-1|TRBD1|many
CSARRRPGGNQPQHF
TGCAGTGCTAGGAGAAGGCCAGGGGGAAATCAGCCCCAGCATTTT
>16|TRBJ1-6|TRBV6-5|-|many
CASSFAGVAGSSPLHF
TGTGCCAGCAGTTTCGCTGGAGTGGCGGGGAGTTCACCCCTCCACTTT
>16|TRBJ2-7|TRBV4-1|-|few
CASSQDHAGNTYEQYF
TGCGCCAGCAGCCAAGATCATGCTGGGAATACCTACGAGCAGTACTTC
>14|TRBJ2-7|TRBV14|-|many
CASSQMRGPYEQYF
TGTGCCAGCAGCCAAATGAGGGGCCCCTACGAGCAGTACTTC
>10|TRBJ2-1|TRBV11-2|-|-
CASSHKEQFF
TGTGCCAGCAGCCATAAGGAGCAGTTCTTC
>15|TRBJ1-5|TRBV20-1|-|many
CSARKPGVSNQPQHF
TGCAGTGCTAGAAAACCGGGAGTTAGCAATCAGCCCCAGCATTTT
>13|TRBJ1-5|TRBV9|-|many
CASSVGLGKPQHF
TGTGCCAGCAGCGTAGGTCTGGGGAAGCCCCAGCATTTT
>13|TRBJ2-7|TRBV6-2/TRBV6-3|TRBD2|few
CASSWTSRYEQYF
TGTGCCAGCAGCTGGACTAGCCGGTACGAGCAGTACTTC
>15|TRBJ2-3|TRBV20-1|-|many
CSARQPVDGTDTQYF
TGCAGTGCTAGACAGCCGGTCGACGGCACAGATACGCAGTATTTT
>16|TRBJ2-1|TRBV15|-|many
CATSRGYRVGSNEQFF
TGTGCCACCAGCAGAGGCTACAGGGTGGGTTCGAATGAGCAGTTCTTC
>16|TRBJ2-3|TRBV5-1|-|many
CASSYFQVGSTDTQYF
TGCGCCAGCAGCTACTTCCAGGTTGGCAGCACAGATACGCAGTATTTT
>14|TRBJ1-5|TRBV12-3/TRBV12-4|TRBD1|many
CASSRGQYNQPQHF
TGTGCCAGCAGTCGGGGACAGTACAATCAGCCCCAGCATTTT
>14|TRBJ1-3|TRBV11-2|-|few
CASSLTVKGNTIYF
TGTGCCAGCAGCTTAACAGTAAAGGGAAACACCATATATTTT
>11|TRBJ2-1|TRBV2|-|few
CASEQGWEQFF
TGTGCCAGTGAACAGGGTTGGGAGCAGTTCTTC
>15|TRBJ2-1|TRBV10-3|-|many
CAISEGREKYNEQFF
TGTGCCATCAGTGAAGGCAGGGAGAAATACAATGAGCAGTTCTTC
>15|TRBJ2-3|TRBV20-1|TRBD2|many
CSATRDYGDTDTQYF
TGCAGTGCTACCCGGGACTACGGAGACACAGATACGCAGTATTTT
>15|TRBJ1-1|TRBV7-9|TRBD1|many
CASRFPGQANTEAFF
TGTGCCAGCAGGTTTCCGGGACAGGCGAACACTGAAGCTTTCTTT
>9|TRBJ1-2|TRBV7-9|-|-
CAVTPGYTF
TGTGCTGTCACTCCCGGCTACACCTTC
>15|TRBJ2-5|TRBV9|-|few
CASSLSSGSRETQYF
TGTGCCAGCAGCCTTAGCTCCGGGAGCCGAGAGACCCAGTACTTC
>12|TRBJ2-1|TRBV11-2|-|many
CASSFDLSEQFF
TGTGCCAGCAGCTTCGATTTGAGTGAGCAGTTCTTC
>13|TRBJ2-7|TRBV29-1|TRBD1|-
CSVLQGDTYEQYF
TGCAGCGTCCTACAGGGGGATACCTACGAGCAGTACTTC
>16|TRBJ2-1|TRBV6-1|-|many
CASSTRRGSSYNEQFF
TGTGCCAGCAGCACCCGCCGGGGGAGCTCCTACAATGAGCAGTTCTTC
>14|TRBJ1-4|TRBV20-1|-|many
CSAVRRGTNEKLFF
TGCAGTGCTGTACGAAGGGGGACTAATGAAAAACTGTTTTTT
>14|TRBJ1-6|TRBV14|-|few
CASSQMTGYSPLHF
TGTGCCAGCAGCCAAATGACAGGATATTCACCCCTCCACTTT
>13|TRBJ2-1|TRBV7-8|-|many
CASSSRNAREQFF
TGTGCCAGCAGTTCAAGGAACGCCCGAGAGCAGTTCTTC
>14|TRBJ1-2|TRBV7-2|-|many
CASSSNMGVLGYTF
TGTGCCAGCAGCTCGAATATGGGGGTACTTGGCTACACCTTC
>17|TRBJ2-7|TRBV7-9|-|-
CASSLAIDLFSSYEQYF
TGTGCCAGCAGCTTAGCGATCGACTTGTTTAGCTCCTACGAGCAGTACTTC
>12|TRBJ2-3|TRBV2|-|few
CASTLTTDTQYF
TGTGCCAGCACCCTTACTACTGATACGCAGTATTTT
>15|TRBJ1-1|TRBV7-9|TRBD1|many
CASSDFDRGFTEAFF
TGTGCCAGCAGCGATTTCGACAGGGGGTTCACTGAAGCTTTCTTT